This T cell receptor beta chain was captured by sequencing in a study of cytomegalovirus exposure and HLA in healthy donors. Use of 60 Vbeta and 13 Jbeta primers characterized the PCR. TCRdb keeps only in-frame clones here, not all; method: immunoSEQ multiplex PCR. The sample has some 150,000 clones, over 70% seen once; the top ten hold roughly 1.8%. With 1 base removed from V and 3 bases from J, the gap between germline ends came to 9 bases. CDR1 MNHNS and CDR2 SASEGT come from the germline V gene. There are 14 residues in the CDR3. Overall study results and limits: The study put some 160 TCR beta chains on its list as cytomegalovirus-associated. Certain indistinguishable V segments, among them TRBV6-2 and TRBV6-3, were excluded. The majority of CMV-associated TCR beta chains were reported as apparently HLA-restricted in a later analysis. An observed cluster of highly shared sequence variants was recorded as a likely sequencing artifact.

Comments on this clone: Its matching antigen is unknown.

V and J are TRBV6-1 and TRBJ1-2; D may be TRBD1 (5 bases). Sequencing input: PBMCs. This sequence originates from a woman in her thirties or forties in good health and CMV-seronegative. CDR3 region: CASSEGRGDYGYTF. The CDR3 region has the DNA TGTGCCAGCAGTGAAGGACGGGGGGACTATGGCTACACCTTC.